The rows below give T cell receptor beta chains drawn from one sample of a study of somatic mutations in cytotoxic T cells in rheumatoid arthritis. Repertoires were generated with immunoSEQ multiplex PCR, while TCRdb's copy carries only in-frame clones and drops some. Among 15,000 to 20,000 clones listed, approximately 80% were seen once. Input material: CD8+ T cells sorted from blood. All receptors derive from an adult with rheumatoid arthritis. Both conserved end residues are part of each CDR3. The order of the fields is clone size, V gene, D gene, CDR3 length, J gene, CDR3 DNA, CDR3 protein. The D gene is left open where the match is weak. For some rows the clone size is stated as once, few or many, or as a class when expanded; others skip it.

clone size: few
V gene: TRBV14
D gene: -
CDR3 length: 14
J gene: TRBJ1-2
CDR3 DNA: TGTGCCAGCAGGGGAGGGACTGATTCCTATGGCTACACCTTC
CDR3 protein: CASRGGTDSYGYTF

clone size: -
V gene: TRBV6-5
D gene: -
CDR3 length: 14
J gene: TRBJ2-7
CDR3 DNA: TGTGCCAGCAGTTACAGGGTCTCGGCGCGTGAGCAGTACTTC
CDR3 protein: CASSYRVSAREQYF

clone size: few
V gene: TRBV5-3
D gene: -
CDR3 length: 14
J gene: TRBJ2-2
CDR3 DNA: TGTGCCAGAAGCTTGGTGGGGAGCACCGGGGAGCTGTTTTTT
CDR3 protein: CARSLVGSTGELFF

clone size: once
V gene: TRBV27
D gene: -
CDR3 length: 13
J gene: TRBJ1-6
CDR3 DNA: TGTGCCTCTCAAGTATCCTATAATTCACCCCTCCACTTT
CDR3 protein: CASQVSYNSPLHF

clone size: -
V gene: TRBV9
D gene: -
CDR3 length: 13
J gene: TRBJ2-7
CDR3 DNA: TGTGCCAGCAGCGTAGGGGGGGATGGCGAGCAGTACTTC
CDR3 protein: CASSVGGDGEQYF

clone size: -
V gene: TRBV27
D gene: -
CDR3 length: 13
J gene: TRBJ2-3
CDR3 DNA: TGTGCCAGCAGTTTATCGAGCACAGATACGCAGTATTTT
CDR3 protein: CASSLSSTDTQYF

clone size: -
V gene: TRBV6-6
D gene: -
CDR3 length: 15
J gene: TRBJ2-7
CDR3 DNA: TGTGCCAGCAGTCCTCCGGGACTTGCTACCTACGAGCAGTACTTC
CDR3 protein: CASSPPGLATYEQYF

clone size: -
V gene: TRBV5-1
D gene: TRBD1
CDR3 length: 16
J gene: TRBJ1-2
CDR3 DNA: TGCGCCAGCAGCAGTGGGCTGACAGGGTGGGGAGACGGCTACACCTTC
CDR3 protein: CASSSGLTGWGDGYTF

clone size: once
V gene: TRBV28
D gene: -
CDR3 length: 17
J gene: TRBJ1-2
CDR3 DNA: TGTGCCAGCAGATTAGGACCGGGGGACCGGGGGGTGTATGGCTACACCTTC
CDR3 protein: CASRLGPGDRGVYGYTF

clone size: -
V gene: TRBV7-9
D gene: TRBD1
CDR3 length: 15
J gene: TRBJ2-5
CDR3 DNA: TGTGCCAGCAGCTTAGCGGACAGGGGGGAAGAGACCCAGTACTTC
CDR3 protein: CASSLADRGEETQYF

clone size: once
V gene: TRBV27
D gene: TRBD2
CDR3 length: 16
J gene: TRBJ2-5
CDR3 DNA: TGTGCCAGCAGTTTAATGGGTAGCGGGGGGGCTGAGACCCAGTACTTC
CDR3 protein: CASSLMGSGGAETQYF

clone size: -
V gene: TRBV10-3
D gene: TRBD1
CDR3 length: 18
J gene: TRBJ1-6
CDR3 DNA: TGTGCCATCAGTGAGTTACCACAGGGGACTAACCCTAATTCACCCCTCCACTTT
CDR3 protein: CAISELPQGTNPNSPLHF

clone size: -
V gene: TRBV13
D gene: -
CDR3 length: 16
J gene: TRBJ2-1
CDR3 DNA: TGTGCCAGCAGCGCCTACCGGTCGACGGGATACAATGAGCAGTTCTTC
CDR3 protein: CASSAYRSTGYNEQFF

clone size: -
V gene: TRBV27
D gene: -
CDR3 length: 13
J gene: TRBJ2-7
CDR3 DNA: TGTGCCAGCAGTTTTGCAGGGGCCTACGAGCAGTACTTC
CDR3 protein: CASSFAGAYEQYF

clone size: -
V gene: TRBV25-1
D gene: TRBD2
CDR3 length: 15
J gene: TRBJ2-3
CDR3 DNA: TGTGCCAGCAGTGAAGGGAGGGTGAACACAGATACGCAGTATTTT
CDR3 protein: CASSEGRVNTDTQYF

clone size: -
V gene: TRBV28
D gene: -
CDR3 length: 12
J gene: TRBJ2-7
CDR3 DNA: TGTGCCAGCAGACCCGCCGGACGGGAGCAGTACTTC
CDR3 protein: CASRPAGREQYF

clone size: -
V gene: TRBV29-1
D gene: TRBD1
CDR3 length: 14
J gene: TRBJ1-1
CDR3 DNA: TGCAGCGGGACCGGGACAGGGATGAACACTGAAGCTTTCTTT
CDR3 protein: CSGTGTGMNTEAFF

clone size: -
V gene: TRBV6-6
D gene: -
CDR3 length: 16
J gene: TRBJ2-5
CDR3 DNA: TGTGCCAGCAGTTACTCGATCGTCAGGCCCGGGGAGACCCAGTACTTC
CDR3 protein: CASSYSIVRPGETQYF

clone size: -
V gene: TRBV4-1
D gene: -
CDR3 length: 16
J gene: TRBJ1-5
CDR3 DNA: TGCGCCAGCAGCCAAGTTGTAGGGGGGGACAATCAGCCCCAGCATTTT
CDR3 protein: CASSQVVGGDNQPQHF

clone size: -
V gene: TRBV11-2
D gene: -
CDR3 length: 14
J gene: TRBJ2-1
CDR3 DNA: TGTGCCAGCAGCACCCACGGGACCTACAATGAGCAGTTCTTC
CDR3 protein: CASSTHGTYNEQFF

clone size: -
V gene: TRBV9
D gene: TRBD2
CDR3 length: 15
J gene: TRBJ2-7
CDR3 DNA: TGTGCCAGCAGCGTAGGGACTAGCGGGGGTTACGAGCAGTACTTC
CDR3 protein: CASSVGTSGGYEQYF

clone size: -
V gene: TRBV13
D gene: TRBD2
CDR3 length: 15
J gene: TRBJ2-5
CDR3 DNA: TGTGCCAGCAGCTTGGCGGGGGGGGTTCGAGAGACCCAGTACTTC
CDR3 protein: CASSLAGGVRETQYF

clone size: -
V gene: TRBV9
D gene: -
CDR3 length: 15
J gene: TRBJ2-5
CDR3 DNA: TGTGCCAGCAGCGTTGGAGGGGCGACCCAAGAGACCCAGTACTTC
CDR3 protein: CASSVGGATQETQYF

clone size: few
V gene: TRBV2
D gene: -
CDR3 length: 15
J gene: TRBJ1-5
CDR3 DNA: TGTGCCAGCAAATGGTCAGCATATAGCAATCAGCCCCAGCATTTT
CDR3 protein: CASKWSAYSNQPQHF

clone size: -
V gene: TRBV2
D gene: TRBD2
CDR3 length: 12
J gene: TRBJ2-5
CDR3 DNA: TGTGCCAGCTTGGGACTAAAAGAGACCCAGTACTTC
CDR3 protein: CASLGLKETQYF

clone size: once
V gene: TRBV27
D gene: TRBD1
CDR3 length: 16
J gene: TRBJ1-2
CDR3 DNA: TGTGCCAGCGGGTCTTTTTTGGACAGGGGTAACTATGGCTACACCTTC
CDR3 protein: CASGSFLDRGNYGYTF

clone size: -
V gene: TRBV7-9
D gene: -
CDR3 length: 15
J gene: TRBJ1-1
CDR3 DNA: TGTGCCAGCAGCTGGAGGGAGGGGGAGAACACTGAAGCTTTCTTT
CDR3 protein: CASSWREGENTEAFF

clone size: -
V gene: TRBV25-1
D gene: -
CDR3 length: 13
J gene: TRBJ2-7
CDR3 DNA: TGTGCCAGCAGTGTCCTCCGTTTCTACGAGCAGTACTTC
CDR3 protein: CASSVLRFYEQYF

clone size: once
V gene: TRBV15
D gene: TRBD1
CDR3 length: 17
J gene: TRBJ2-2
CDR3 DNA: TGTGCCACCCGGTCCGACAGGGCAGGACCGGGGACCGGGGAGCTGTTTTTT
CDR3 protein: CATRSDRAGPGTGELFF

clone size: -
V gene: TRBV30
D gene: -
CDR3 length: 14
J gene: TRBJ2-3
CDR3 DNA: TGTGCCTGGGGTCTAAAGGGGAGCACAGATACGCAGTATTTT
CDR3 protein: CAWGLKGSTDTQYF

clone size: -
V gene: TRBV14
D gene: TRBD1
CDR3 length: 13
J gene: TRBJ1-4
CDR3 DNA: TGTGCCAGCAGCTTCAGACAGGGAGAAAAACTGTTTTTT
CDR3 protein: CASSFRQGEKLFF

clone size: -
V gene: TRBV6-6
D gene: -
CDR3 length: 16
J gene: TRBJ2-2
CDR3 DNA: TGTGCCAGCAGACAAACCGGGACCCGGAACACCGGGGAGCTGTTTTTT
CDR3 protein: CASRQTGTRNTGELFF

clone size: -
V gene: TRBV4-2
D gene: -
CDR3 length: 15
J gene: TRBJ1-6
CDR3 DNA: TGTGCCAGCAGCCAAGATAGGCAGGCGGATAAACCCCTCCACTTT
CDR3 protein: CASSQDRQADKPLHF

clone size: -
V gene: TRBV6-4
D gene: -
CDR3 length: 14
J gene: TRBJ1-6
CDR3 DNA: TGTGCCAGCAGTGACTCAGGGGATAATTCACCCCTCCACTTT
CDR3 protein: CASSDSGDNSPLHF

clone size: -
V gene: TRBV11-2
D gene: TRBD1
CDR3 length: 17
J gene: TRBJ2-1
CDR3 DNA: TGTGCCAGCAGCTTCGGACCGGGACAGGGGGCCTACAATGAGCAGTTCTTC
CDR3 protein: CASSFGPGQGAYNEQFF

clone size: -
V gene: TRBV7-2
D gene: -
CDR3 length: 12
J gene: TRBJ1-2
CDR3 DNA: TGTGCCAGCAGCCCACGGACCTCTGGCTACACCTTC
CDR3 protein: CASSPRTSGYTF

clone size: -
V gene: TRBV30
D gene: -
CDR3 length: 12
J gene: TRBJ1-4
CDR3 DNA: TGTGCCTGGAGTGTAAGTGGAGAAAAACTGTTTTTT
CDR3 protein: CAWSVSGEKLFF

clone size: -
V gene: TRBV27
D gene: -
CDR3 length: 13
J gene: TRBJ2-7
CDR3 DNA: TGTGCCAGCAAACACCGGGACGGTTACGAGCAGTACTTC
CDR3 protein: CASKHRDGYEQYF

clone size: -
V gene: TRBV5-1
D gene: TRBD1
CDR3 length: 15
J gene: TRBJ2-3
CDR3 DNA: TGCGCCAGCAGCCCCGGACAGGCTAGCACAGATACGCAGTATTTT
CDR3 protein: CASSPGQASTDTQYF

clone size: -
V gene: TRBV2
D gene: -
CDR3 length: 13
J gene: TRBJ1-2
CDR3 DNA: TGTGCCAGCAGGGAGACAGGAAATTATGGCTACACCTTC
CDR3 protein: CASRETGNYGYTF

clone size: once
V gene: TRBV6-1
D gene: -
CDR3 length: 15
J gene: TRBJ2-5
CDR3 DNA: TGTGCCAGCAGTGAAGAGCCTGAAGGGCCAAGAGGGCAGTACTTC
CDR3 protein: CASSEEPEGPRGQYF

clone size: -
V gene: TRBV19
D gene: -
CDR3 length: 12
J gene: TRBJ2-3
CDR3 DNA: TGTGCCAGTAGTCCTCAAACAGATACGCAGTATTTT
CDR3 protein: CASSPQTDTQYF

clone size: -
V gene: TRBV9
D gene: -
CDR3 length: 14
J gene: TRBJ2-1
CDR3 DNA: TGTGCCAGCAGCGTCATAAGCGGATACAATGAGCAGTTCTTC
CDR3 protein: CASSVISGYNEQFF

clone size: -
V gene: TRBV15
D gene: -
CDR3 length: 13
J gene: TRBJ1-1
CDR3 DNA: TGTGCCACCAGCAGAGAGGCAGGGGCACGAGCTTTCTTT
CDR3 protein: CATSREAGARAFF

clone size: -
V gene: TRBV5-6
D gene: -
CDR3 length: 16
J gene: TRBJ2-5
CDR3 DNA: TGTGCCAGCAGCTTAACGACTCCCCCCACCGAAGAGACCCAGTACTTC
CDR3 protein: CASSLTTPPTEETQYF

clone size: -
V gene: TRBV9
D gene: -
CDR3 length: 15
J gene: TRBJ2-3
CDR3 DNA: TGTGCCAGCAGCAAGTGGTCGCGGGGCACAGATACGCAGTATTTT
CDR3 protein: CASSKWSRGTDTQYF

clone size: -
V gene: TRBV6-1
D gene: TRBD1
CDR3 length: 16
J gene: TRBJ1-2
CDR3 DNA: TGTGCCAGCAGTGAAGGGGGGGGACAGGGGGCAAATGGCTACACCTTC
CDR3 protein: CASSEGGGQGANGYTF

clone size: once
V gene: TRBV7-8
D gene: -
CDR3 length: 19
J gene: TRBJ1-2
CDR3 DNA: TGTGCCAGCAGCTTAGCGGAAGGGAATCTGGGACGGGCCAACTATGGCTACACCTTC
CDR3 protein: CASSLAEGNLGRANYGYTF

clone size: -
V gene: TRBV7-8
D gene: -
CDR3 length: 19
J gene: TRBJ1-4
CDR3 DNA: TGTGCCAGCAGCTTAGCCCCTGGACAGCCCGAGTTGTTAAATGAAAAACTGTTTTTT
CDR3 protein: CASSLAPGQPELLNEKLFF

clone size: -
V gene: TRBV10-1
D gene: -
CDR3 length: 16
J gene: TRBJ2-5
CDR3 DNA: TGCGCCAGCAGTGACCGTCCGAAAAACAGACAAGAGACCCAGTACTTC
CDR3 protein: CASSDRPKNRQETQYF

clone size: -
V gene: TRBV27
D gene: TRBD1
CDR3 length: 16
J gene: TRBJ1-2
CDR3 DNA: TGTGCCAGCAGTTTTAGGGGGACAGGGGGAAACTATGGCTACACCTTC
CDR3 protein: CASSFRGTGGNYGYTF

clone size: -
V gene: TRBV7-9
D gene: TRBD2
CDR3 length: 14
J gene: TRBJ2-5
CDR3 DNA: TGTGCCAGCAGCCCTAGCGGGGGGGTCGAGACCCAGTACTTC
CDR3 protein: CASSPSGGVETQYF

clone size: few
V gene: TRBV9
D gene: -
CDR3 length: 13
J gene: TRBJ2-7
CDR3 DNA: TGTGCCAGCAGCAGGGCTCCTGACGACGAGCAGTACTTC
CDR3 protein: CASSRAPDDEQYF

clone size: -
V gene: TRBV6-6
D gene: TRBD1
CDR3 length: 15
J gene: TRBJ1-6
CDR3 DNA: TGTGCCAGCAGATACCGGGACAGGGGCAATTCACCCCTCCACTTT
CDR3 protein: CASRYRDRGNSPLHF

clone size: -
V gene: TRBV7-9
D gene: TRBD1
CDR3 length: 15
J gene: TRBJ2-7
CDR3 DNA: TGTGCCAGCAGCTTAGGGACAGGGGTTGCGGACGAGCAGTACTTC
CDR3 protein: CASSLGTGVADEQYF

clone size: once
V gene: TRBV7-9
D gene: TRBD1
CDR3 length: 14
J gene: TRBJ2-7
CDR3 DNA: TGTGCCAGCAGCGGATATGACAGGGCGCCCGAGCAGTACTTC
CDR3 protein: CASSGYDRAPEQYF

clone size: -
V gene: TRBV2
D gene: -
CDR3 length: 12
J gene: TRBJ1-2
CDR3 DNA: TGTGCCAGCTGGACACAACGGGATGGCTACACCTTC
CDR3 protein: CASWTQRDGYTF

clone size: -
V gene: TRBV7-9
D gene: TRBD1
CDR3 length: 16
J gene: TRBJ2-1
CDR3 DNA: TGTGCCAGCAGTTTAAACCGGGACAGGCTATACAATGAGCAGTTCTTC
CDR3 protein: CASSLNRDRLYNEQFF

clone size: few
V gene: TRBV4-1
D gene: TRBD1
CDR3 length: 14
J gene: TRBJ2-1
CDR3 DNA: TGCGCCAGCAGCCCCCGACAGGGGGGGAATGAGCAGTTCTTC
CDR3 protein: CASSPRQGGNEQFF

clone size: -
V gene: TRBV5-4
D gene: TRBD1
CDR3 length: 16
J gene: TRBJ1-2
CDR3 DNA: TGTGCCAGCACCCCCCACGGGGACAGGGGCGGGTATGGCTACACCTTC
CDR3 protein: CASTPHGDRGGYGYTF